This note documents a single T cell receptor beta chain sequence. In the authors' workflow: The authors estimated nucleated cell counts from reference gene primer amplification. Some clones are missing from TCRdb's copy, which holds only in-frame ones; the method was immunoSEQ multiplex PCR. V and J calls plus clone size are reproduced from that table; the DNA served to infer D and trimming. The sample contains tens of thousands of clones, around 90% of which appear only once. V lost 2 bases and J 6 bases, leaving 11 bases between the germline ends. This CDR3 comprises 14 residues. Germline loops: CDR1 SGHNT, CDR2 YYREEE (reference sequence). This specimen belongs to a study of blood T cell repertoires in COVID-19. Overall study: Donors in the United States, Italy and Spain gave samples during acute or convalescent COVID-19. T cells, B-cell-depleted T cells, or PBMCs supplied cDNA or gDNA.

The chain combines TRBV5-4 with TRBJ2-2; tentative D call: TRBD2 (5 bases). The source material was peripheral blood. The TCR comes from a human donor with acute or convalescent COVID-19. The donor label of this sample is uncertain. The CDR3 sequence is CASSFPSGAGELFF. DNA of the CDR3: TGTGCCAGCAGCTTCCCCTCCGGGGCCGGGGAGCTGTTTTTT.